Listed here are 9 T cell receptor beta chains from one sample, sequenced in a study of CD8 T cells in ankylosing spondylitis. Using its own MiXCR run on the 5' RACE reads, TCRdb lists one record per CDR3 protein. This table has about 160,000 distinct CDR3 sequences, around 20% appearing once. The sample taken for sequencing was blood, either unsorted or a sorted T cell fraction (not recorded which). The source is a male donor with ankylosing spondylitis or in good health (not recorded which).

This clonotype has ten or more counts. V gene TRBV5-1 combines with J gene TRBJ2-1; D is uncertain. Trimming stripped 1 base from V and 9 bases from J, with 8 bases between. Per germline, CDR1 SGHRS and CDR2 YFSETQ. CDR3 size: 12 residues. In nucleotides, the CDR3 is TGCGCCAGCAGCTTGCTACGCGTTGAGCAGTTCTTC. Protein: CASSLLRVEQFF.

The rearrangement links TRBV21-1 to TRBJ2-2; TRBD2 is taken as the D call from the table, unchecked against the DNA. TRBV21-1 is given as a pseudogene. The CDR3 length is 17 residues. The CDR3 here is CASRTSGRTPNTGELFF. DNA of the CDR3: TGTGCCAGCAGAACTAGCGGGAGAACCCCGAACACCGGGGAGCTGTTTTTT.

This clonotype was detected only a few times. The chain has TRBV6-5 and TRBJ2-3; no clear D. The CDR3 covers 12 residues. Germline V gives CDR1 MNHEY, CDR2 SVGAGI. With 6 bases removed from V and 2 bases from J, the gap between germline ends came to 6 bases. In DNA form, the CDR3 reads TGTGCCAGCAGAGGAGACACAGATACGCAGTATTTT. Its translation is CASRGDTDTQYF.

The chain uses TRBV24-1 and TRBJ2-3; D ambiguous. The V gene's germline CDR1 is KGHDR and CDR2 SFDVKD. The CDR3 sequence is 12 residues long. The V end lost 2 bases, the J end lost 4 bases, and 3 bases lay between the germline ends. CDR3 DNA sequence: TGTGCCACCAGTGATTGGGCAGATACGCAGTATTTT. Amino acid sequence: CATSDWADTQYF.

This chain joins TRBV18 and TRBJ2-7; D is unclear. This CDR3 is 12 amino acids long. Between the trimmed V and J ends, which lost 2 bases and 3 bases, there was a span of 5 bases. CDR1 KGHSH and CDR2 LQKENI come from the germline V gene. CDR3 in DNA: TGTGCCAGCTCACCAGTCAACTACGAGCAGTACTTC. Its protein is CASSPVNYEQYF.

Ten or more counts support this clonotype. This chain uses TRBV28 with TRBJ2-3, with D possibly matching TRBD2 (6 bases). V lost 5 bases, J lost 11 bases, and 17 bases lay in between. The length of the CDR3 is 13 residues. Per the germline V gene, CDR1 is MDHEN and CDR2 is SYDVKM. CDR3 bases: TGTGCCAGCAGTCTCACCGGGAGTTTAGAGCAGTATTTT. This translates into CASSLTGSLEQYF.

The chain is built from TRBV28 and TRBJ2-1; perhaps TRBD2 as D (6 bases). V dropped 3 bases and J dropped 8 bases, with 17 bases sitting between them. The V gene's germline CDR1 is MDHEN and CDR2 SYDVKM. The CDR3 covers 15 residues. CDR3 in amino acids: CASSFLAQSGDEQFF. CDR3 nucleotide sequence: TGTGCCAGCAGTTTCCTAGCGCAATCAGGCGATGAGCAGTTCTTC.

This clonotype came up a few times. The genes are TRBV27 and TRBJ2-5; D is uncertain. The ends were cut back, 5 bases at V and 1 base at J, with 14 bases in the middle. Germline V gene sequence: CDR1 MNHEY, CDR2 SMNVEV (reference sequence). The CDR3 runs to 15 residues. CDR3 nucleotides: TGTGCCAGCAGTCTTGGTGGTTTGAGCCAAGAGACCCAGTACTTC. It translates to CASSLGGLSQETQYF.

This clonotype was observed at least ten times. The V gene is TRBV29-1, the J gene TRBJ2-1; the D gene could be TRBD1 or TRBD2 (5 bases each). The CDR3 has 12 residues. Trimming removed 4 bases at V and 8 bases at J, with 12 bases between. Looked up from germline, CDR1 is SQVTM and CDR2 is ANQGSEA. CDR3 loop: CSVGGTWDEQFF. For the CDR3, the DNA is TGCAGCGTTGGTGGGACCTGGGATGAGCAGTTCTTC.